This T cell receptor beta chain was observed in a study of graft-versus-host responses after intestinal transplantation. At the level of the study: Every one of the recipients received anti-thymocyte globulin induction and afterwards took tacrolimus and steroids for about 3 years. General study points: Within the allografts of patients who had graft-donor T cell macrochimerism, graft-versus-host to host-versus-graft clonal ratios were high. GvH clones detected in recipient marrow included some appearing first in ileum or blood.

Method: immunoSEQ multiplex PCR; TCRdb's copy keeps in-frame clones and lacks some. The sample yields more than 12,000 clones, approximately 96% seen once. Germline V lookup: CDR1 LNHDA, CDR2 SQIVND (reference sequence). V was trimmed by 6 bases and J by 4 bases, leaving 18 bases between them. CDR3 length equals 15 residues. As to this clone: Its target is unknown.

This TCR came from a human patient who received an intestinal transplant, so some T cells may come from the graft donor. This chain joins TRBV19 and TRBJ1-1; D perhaps matches TRBD1 (5 bases). This specimen consisted of PBMCs, obtained 9 days after transplant. Here the CDR3 reads CASRITENGGTEAFF. CDR3 bases: TGTGCCAGTAGGATAACGGAAAATGGGGGCACTGAAGCTTTCTTT. The complete variable domain, with remaining parts taken from reference TRBV19 and TRBJ1-1, reads DGGITQSPKYLFRKEGQNVTLSCEQNLNHDAMYWYRQDPGQGLRLIYYSQIVNDFQKGDIAEGYSVSREKKESFPLTVTSAQKNPTAFYLCASRITENGGTEAFFGQGTRLTVV.